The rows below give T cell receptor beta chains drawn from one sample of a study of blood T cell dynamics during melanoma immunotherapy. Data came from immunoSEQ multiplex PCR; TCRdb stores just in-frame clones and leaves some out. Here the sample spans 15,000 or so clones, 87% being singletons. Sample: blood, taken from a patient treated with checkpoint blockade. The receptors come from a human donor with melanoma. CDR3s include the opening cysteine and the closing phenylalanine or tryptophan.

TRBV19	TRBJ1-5	CASSEGGGLGNQPQHF
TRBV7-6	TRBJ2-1	CASSFGQYNEQFF
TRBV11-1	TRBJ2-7	CASSLTSSYEQYF
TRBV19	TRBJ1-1	CASSMYRQNTEAFF
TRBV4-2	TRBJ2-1	CASSPGRANNEQFF
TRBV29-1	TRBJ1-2	CSVEDQTGTASNYGYTF
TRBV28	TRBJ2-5	CASNVGIQETQYF
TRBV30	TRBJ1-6	CAWGEVSSYNSPLHF
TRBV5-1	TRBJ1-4	CASRRAVYEKLFF
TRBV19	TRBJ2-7	CASMSFAGGSYEQYF
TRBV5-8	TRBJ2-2	CASSLRGAQHGELFF
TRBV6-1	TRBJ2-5	CASSPGEGLETQYF
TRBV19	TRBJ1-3	CASSMEKGGALSSGNTIYF
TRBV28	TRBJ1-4	CASSFDRGREKLFF
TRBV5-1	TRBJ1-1	CASSRLQGTNTEAFF
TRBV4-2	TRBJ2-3	CASSHRDRDYADTQYF
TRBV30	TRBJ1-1	CAWSVQGVSEAFF
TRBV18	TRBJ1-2	CASSPPGQGDYGYTF
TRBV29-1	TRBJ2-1	CSGRTSSYNEQFF
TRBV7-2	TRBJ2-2	CASSPRDHHTGELFF
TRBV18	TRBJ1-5	CASSPGGASNQPQHF
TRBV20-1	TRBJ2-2	CSATTGELFF
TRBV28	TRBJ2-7	CASSSAGTGGNEQYF
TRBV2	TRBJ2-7	CASSEFLAYEQYF
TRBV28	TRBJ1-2	CASSSMTGGYGYTF
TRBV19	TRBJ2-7	CASSRDRLYEQYF
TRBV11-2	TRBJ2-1	CASSLVLAGGPPEFF
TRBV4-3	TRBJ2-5	CASSQGVQETQYF
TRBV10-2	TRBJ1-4	CASTGAGAPANEKLFF
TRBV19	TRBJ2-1	CASSIGLDPYNEQFF
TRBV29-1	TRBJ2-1	CSVGGGTVYNEQFF
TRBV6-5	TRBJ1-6	CASSPRRQGPPLHF
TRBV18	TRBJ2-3	CASSSGLAADTQYF
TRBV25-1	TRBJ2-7	CASTMGSTGLYEQYF
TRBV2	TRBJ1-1	CASSEQGGTEAFF
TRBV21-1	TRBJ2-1	CASSVNGEQFF
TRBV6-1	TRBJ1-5	CASSDRQFSNQPQHF
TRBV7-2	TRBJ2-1	CASSPRFQGRFTYNEQFF
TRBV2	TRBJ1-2	CASSEGDRDGYTF
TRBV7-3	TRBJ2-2	CASSPGLTNTGELFF
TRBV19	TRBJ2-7	CASSKLAGSAYEQYF
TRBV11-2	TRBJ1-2	CASSSVGGGNYGYTF
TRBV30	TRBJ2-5	CAAGTGARETQYF
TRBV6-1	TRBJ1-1	CASIGDRSLNTEAFF